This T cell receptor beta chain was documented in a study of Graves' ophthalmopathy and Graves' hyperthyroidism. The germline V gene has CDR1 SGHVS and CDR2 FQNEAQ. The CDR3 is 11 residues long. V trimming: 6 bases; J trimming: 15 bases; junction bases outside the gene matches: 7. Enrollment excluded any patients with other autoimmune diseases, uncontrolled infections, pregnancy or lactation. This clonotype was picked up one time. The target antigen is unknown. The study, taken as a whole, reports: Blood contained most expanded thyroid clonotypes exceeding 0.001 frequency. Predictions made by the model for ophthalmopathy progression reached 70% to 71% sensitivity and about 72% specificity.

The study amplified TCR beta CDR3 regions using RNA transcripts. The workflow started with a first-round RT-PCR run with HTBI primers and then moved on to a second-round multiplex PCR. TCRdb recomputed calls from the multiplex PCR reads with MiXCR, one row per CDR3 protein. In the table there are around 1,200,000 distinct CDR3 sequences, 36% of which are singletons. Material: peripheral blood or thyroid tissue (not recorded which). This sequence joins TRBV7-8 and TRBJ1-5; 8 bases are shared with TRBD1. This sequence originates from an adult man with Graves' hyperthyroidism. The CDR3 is CASRSGTGVHF. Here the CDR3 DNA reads TGTGCCAGCAGGTCTGGGACAGGAGTGCATTTT.